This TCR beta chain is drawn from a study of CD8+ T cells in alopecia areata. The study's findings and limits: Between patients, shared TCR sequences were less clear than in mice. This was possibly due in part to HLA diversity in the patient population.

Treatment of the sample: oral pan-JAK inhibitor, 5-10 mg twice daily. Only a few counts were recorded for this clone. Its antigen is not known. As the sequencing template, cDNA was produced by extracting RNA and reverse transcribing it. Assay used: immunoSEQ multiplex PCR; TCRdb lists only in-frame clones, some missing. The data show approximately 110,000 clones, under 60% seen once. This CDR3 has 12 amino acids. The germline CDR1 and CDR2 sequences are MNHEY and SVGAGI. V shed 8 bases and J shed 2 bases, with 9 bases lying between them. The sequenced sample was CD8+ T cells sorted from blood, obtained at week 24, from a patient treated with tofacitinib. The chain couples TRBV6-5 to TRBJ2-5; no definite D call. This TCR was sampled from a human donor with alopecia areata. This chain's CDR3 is CASGRIQETQYF. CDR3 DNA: TGTGCCAGCGGAAGAATTCAAGAGACCCAGTACTTC.